The source of this T cell receptor (beta chain) is a study of blood T cells in healthy people across ages. Together with a sample-barcoded 5' primer, a J-beta primer mix was included in a second PCR lasting about 7 to 11 cycles. TCRdb fed the 5' RACE reads into MiXCR, producing one record per CDR3 protein. The repertoire holds about 730,000 distinct CDR3 sequences, 35% to 45% seen once, with 20% to 25% in the top ten. The CDR3 loop spans 13 amino acids. The V gene lost 6 bases and the J gene lost 4 bases, with 11 bases spanning the gap. Germline CDR1 and CDR2: MNHNY and SVGAGI (reference sequence). This chain uses TRBV6-6 with TRBJ2-3, with D uncertain. Specimen: blood. The clonotype comes from an older woman in good health. The CDR3 coding sequence is TGTGCCAGCAGGTCTTTGTGGTCAGATACGCAGTATTTT. Protein sequence: CASRSLWSDTQYF.